This T cell receptor (beta chain) comes out of a study of blood T cell repertoires in COVID-19. Study-wide context: Whether acute or convalescent, the COVID-19 samples came from the United States, Italy and Spain. PBMCs, B-cell-depleted T cells, or T cells were the source of the cDNA or gDNA that made up the material.

The CDR3 has 13 amino acids. The germline V gene encodes CDR1 SGHTA and CDR2 FQGTGA. V was pared by 2 bases and J by 2 bases, with 7 bases between. The authors' processing: Amplifying reference gene primers gave estimates of nucleated cell counts. Clones were read by immunoSEQ multiplex PCR, and TCRdb kept only the in-frame ones, dropping some. D and trimming come from the DNA, and the V and J calls and clone size come from that table. This sample yields tens of thousands of clones, of which about 86% are seen a single time; less than 15% belongs to the top ten. The V gene is TRBV7-3, the J gene TRBJ2-7; D is unclear. Input material: peripheral blood. This sequence was found in a human donor in a cohort sampled during active COVID-19. DNA for the CDR3: TGTGCCAGCAGCTTAGTCCCCGCCTACGAGCAGTACTTC. This sequence encodes CASSLVPAYEQYF.